A selection of T cell receptor beta chains follows, all from one sample in a study of blood T cell repertoires in COVID-19. The data were produced by immunoSEQ multiplex PCR, yet TCRdb's version contains in-frame clones alone and is incomplete. The sample lists roughly 80,000 clones, over 70% occurring once. Sequencing was done on a sample of peripheral blood. The source of these receptors is a man between 45 and 60 years old with active COVID-19. CDR3s include the opening cysteine and the closing phenylalanine or tryptophan. A D gene is named only where the DNA matches it firmly. Clone size appears in some rows only: once, few, many, or a class for an expanded clone.

v_gene: TRBV3-1/TRBV3-2; d_gene: .; j_gene: TRBJ1-2; abundance: .; CDR3nt: TGTGCCAGCAGTCTCACGGACTATGGCTACACCTTC; CDR3aa: CASSLTDYGYTF
v_gene: TRBV6-6; d_gene: .; j_gene: TRBJ2-7; abundance: once; CDR3nt: TGTGCCAGCAGTTACGAGAACGGGGAGTACTACGAGCAGTACTTC; CDR3aa: CASSYENGEYYEQYF
v_gene: TRBV7-2; d_gene: TRBD1; j_gene: TRBJ1-2; abundance: .; CDR3nt: TGTGCCAGCAGCTACGTAGGGGGCAGCAATGGCTACACCTTC; CDR3aa: CASSYVGGSNGYTF
v_gene: TRBV6-2/TRBV6-3; d_gene: .; j_gene: TRBJ2-7; abundance: .; CDR3nt: TGTGCCAGCAGTCACCGACTAGTTGAGGGGCAGTACTTC; CDR3aa: CASSHRLVEGQYF
v_gene: TRBV18; d_gene: TRBD1; j_gene: TRBJ2-7; abundance: .; CDR3nt: TGTGCCAGCTCACGCCCGGGACAGGGCTACGAGCAGTACTTC; CDR3aa: CASSRPGQGYEQYF
v_gene: TRBV9; d_gene: .; j_gene: TRBJ1-2; abundance: .; CDR3nt: TGTGCCAGCAGCGTTATCGGCGGGGGGAACTATGGCTACACCTTC; CDR3aa: CASSVIGGGNYGYTF
v_gene: TRBV19; d_gene: .; j_gene: TRBJ1-5; abundance: .; CDR3nt: TGTGCCAGTAGTATATCCCCTCCTAGCAATCAGCCCCAGCATTTT; CDR3aa: CASSISPPSNQPQHF
v_gene: TRBV24-1; d_gene: .; j_gene: TRBJ2-2; abundance: .; CDR3nt: TGTGCCACCAGTGATCCTCCTCCGGAGGCCGCCGGGGAGCTGTTTTTT; CDR3aa: CATSDPPPEAAGELFF
v_gene: TRBV5-8; d_gene: TRBD1; j_gene: TRBJ2-5; abundance: once; CDR3nt: TGTGCCAGCAGCTGGGGACAGGGGTACCAAGAGACCCAGTACTTC; CDR3aa: CASSWGQGYQETQYF
v_gene: TRBV6-5; d_gene: TRBD2; j_gene: TRBJ2-3; abundance: .; CDR3nt: TGTGCCAGCAGTTACGGGGGGGTGAGCCCAGATACGCAGTATTTT; CDR3aa: CASSYGGVSPDTQYF
v_gene: TRBV9; d_gene: TRBD1; j_gene: TRBJ1-4; abundance: .; CDR3nt: TGTGCCAGCAGCGTTGGACAGGGGGTCGGTGAAAAACTGTTTTTT; CDR3aa: CASSVGQGVGEKLFF
v_gene: TRBV7-2; d_gene: .; j_gene: TRBJ1-5; abundance: .; CDR3nt: TGTGCCAGCAGCCCGGCCCTGGGGGCGCGCGGGCAGCCCCAGCATTTT; CDR3aa: CASSPALGARGQPQHF
v_gene: TRBV5-5; d_gene: TRBD1; j_gene: TRBJ1-4; abundance: few; CDR3nt: TGTGCCAGCAGTTCCAGGACAGGGGGCACAACTAATGAAAAACTGTTTTTT; CDR3aa: CASSSRTGGTTNEKLFF
v_gene: TRBV28; d_gene: TRBD1; j_gene: TRBJ2-7; abundance: .; CDR3nt: TGTGCCAGCCGAATGACAGGGTCCATCTACGAGCAGTACTTC; CDR3aa: CASRMTGSIYEQYF
v_gene: TRBV28; d_gene: .; j_gene: TRBJ1-6; abundance: few; CDR3nt: TGTGCCAGCAGTTTACGAGGAGGGGAGGCCTATAATTCACCCCTCCACTTT; CDR3aa: CASSLRGGEAYNSPLHF
v_gene: TRBV7-2; d_gene: TRBD1; j_gene: TRBJ1-5; abundance: .; CDR3nt: TGTGCCAGCGGATGGACAGGGGGCGATCAGCCCCAGCATTTT; CDR3aa: CASGWTGGDQPQHF
v_gene: TRBV27; d_gene: TRBD1; j_gene: TRBJ1-2; abundance: once; CDR3nt: TGTGCCAGCAGTGGGACAGGGGGACTGGTCGGCTACACCTTC; CDR3aa: CASSGTGGLVGYTF
v_gene: TRBV7-3; d_gene: .; j_gene: TRBJ1-1; abundance: .; CDR3nt: TGTGCCAGCAGCCCGCAACTCATAACCGGGGGAAACACTGAAGCTTTCTTT; CDR3aa: CASSPQLITGGNTEAFF
v_gene: TRBV5-6; d_gene: .; j_gene: TRBJ1-5; abundance: .; CDR3nt: TGTGCCAGCAGCTTGGGGGCAGTTAATCAGCCCCAGCATTTT; CDR3aa: CASSLGAVNQPQHF
v_gene: TRBV5-8; d_gene: .; j_gene: TRBJ1-2; abundance: .; CDR3nt: TGTGCCAGCAGCGCCGTCCGGGACACATACGGCTACACCTTC; CDR3aa: CASSAVRDTYGYTF
v_gene: TRBV3-1/TRBV3-2; d_gene: TRBD2; j_gene: TRBJ2-1; abundance: .; CDR3nt: TGTGCCAGCAGCCAAGATATCCCCGGACTAGCTCACCACAATGAGCAGTTCTTC; CDR3aa: CASSQDIPGLAHHNEQFF
v_gene: TRBV7-2; d_gene: .; j_gene: TRBJ1-1; abundance: .; CDR3nt: TGTGCCAGCAGTTTAAGGGGGTCAGGGGCAATGAACACTGAAGCTTTCTTT; CDR3aa: CASSLRGSGAMNTEAFF